The rows below give T cell receptor beta chains drawn from one sample of a study of HIV-infected patients and healthy controls. MiXCR, run by TCRdb on the 5' RACE reads, gives a single entry per CDR3 protein. The data show 18,000 or so distinct CDR3 sequences, with 10% seen just once and approximately 3.1% held by the top ten. Specimen: blood. The receptors shown here come from an adult in good health. The CDR3 runs from the conserved cysteine through the conserved F or W. D genes are given only for firm matches. Not every row has a clone size; where given, it reads once, few, many or a size class.

TRBD2 TRBJ2-3 TRBV12-3/TRBV12-4 many CASSLSGRASDTQYF TGTGCCAGCAGTTTATCCGGGAGGGCGTCAGATACGCAGTATTTT
. TRBJ1-2 TRBV5-5 many CASSFNLLAYGYTF TGTGCCAGCAGCTTTAATCTCCTCGCGTATGGCTACACCTTC
. TRBJ2-7 TRBV6-5 many CASSLEDRPYEQYF TGTGCCAGCAGCCTCGAGGACAGACCGTACGAGCAGTACTTC
. TRBJ1-2 TRBV19 many CASSILETTGGYTF TGTGCCAGTAGTATATTGGAAACGACGGGTGGCTACACCTTC
. TRBJ2-5 TRBV10-3 many CAIGLGETQYF TGTGCCATCGGGCTAGGAGAGACCCAGTACTTC
TRBD1 TRBJ2-3 TRBV20-1 medium-sized CSAINRDRGTDTQYF TGCAGTGCTATCAACCGGGACAGGGGAACAGATACGCAGTATTTT
. TRBJ2-1 TRBV7-8 many CASSLESGLSDNEQFF TGTGCCAGCAGCCTCGAATCGGGACTTAGCGACAATGAGCAGTTCTTC
. TRBJ2-2 TRBV4-2 few CASSRVGGDETGELFF TGTGCCAGCAGCCGAGTTGGAGGGGATGAAACCGGGGAGCTGTTTTTT
TRBD2 TRBJ2-1 TRBV7-9 . CASSSGLAGEQFF TGTGCCAGCAGCAGTGGACTAGCCGGTGAGCAGTTCTTC
. TRBJ2-3 TRBV28 medium-sized CASSVLKGLDPDTQYF TGTGCCAGCAGTGTTTTGAAGGGGCTCGACCCAGATACGCAGTATTTT
. TRBJ1-5 TRBV19 many CASRPGAGQPQHF TGTGCCAGTAGGCCGGGGGCGGGACAGCCCCAGCATTTT
TRBD2 TRBJ2-3 TRBV5-6 few CASSPRGTWDTQYF TGTGCCAGCAGCCCGCGGGGGACCTGGGATACGCAGTATTTT
. TRBJ1-1 TRBV7-2 many CASSPPGRNTEAFF TGTGCCAGCAGCCCTCCGGGACGGAACACTGAAGCTTTCTTT
. TRBJ2-1 TRBV5-1 medium-sized CASSPGSERMSSYNEQFF TGCGCCAGCAGCCCCGGGTCCGAGCGGATGTCCTCCTACAATGAGCAGTTCTTC
. TRBJ2-7 TRBV7-2 few CASSPSSSYEQYF TGTGCCAGCAGCCCTAGCAGCTCCTACGAGCAGTACTTC
TRBD2 TRBJ2-5 TRBV12-3/TRBV12-4 few CASSRRTSGQETQYF TGTGCCAGCAGCCGACGGACTAGCGGACAAGAGACCCAGTACTTC
TRBD2 TRBJ2-2 TRBV7-3 medium-sized CASSLTREVGELFF TGTGCCAGCAGCTTAACGCGGGAGGTTGGGGAGCTGTTTTTT
. TRBJ1-1 TRBV7-9 . CASSSGQGRAEAFF TGTGCCAGCAGCTCCGGGCAGGGGCGCGCTGAAGCTTTCTTT
. TRBJ2-3 TRBV29-1 many CSVDPEGPDTQYF TGCAGCGTTGATCCAGAAGGGCCAGATACGCAGTATTTT
TRBD1 TRBJ2-5 TRBV3-1 medium-sized CASSQDPPGQGEETQYF TGTGCCAGCAGCCAAGATCCTCCGGGACAGGGGGAAGAGACCCAGTACTTC
. TRBJ2-1 TRBV7-3 many CASSSGPLGEQFF TGTGCCAGCAGTTCGGGTCCCCTGGGTGAGCAGTTCTTC
TRBD2 TRBJ2-2 TRBV11-1 many CASSLTGRSTGELFF TGTGCCAGCAGCTTGACCGGGAGGTCGACCGGGGAGCTGTTTTTT
TRBD2 TRBJ2-1 TRBV7-3 few CASSFREGPHNEQFF TGTGCCAGCAGCTTTCGGGAGGGCCCCCACAATGAGCAGTTCTTC
TRBD2 TRBJ2-1 TRBV14 few CASSQDRSGRGYNEQFF TGTGCCAGCAGCCAAGATCGTAGCGGGAGAGGGTACAATGAGCAGTTCTTC
TRBD2 TRBJ2-2 TRBV6-5 few CASSYSKVGRGNTGELFF TGTGCCAGCAGTTACTCGAAGGTCGGGAGGGGAAACACCGGGGAGCTGTTTTTT
. TRBJ1-1 TRBV5-1 many CASREGEYQRAFF TGCGCCAGCAGAGAGGGGGAGTATCAGAGAGCTTTCTTT
TRBD1 TRBJ2-1 TRBV29-1 many CSVVGTDYNEQFF TGCAGCGTTGTAGGGACAGACTACAATGAGCAGTTCTTC
TRBD1 TRBJ2-5 TRBV18 many CASSQTGSPETQYF TGTGCCAGCTCCCAGACAGGGTCACCCGAGACCCAGTACTTC
. TRBJ2-3 TRBV29-1 many CSVEGGLADTQYF TGCAGCGTTGAGGGGGGGCTGGCAGATACGCAGTATTTT
. TRBJ2-3 TRBV29-1 medium-sized CSVRVEGDTQYF TGCAGCGTTCGGGTCGAGGGGGATACGCAGTATTTT
TRBD2 TRBJ2-1 TRBV29-1 many CSEGLARSDEQFF TGCAGCGAGGGACTAGCGAGGTCTGATGAGCAGTTCTTC